A selection of T cell receptor beta chains follows, all from one sample in a study of Graves' ophthalmopathy and Graves' hyperthyroidism. TCRdb used MiXCR to reprocess the multiplex PCR reads, holding one entry per CDR3 protein. Of 580,000 or so distinct CDR3 sequences listed, 35% to 45% are singletons. The source material was peripheral blood or thyroid tissue (not recorded which). The source of these receptors is an adult man with Graves' hyperthyroidism. Each CDR3 is given with its conserved first and last residue. The D gene is left open where the match is weak. The size field is filled for only some rows; it gives once, few, many or a size class.

d_call	clone_size	v_call	j_call	cdr3_aa	cdr3_nt
NA	NA	TRBV7-9	TRBJ2-7	CASSFQRNPYEQYF	TGTGCCAGCAGCTTCCAACGGAATCCCTACGAGCAGTACTTC
NA	NA	TRBV29-1	TRBJ2-7	CSQGTGYEQYF	TGCAGCCAAGGTACGGGCTACGAGCAGTACTTC
NA	few	TRBV5-6	TRBJ2-5	CASRVWGPETQYF	TGTGCCAGCAGGGTATGGGGCCCAGAGACCCAGTACTTC
NA	many	TRBV5-1	TRBJ2-7	CASSLGLQRSYEQYF	TGCGCCAGCAGCTTGGGTCTACAGCGATCCTACGAGCAGTACTTC
TRBD1	NA	TRBV2	TRBJ1-5	CASSGTGDNQPQHF	TGTGCCAGCAGTGGGACAGGGGACAATCAGCCCCAGCATTTT
NA	few	TRBV30	TRBJ2-7	CAWSLGYEQYF	TGTGCCTGGAGCTTGGGCTACGAGCAGTACTTC
TRBD1	many	TRBV2	TRBJ2-7	CASSEGQGVRHEQYF	TGTGCCAGCAGTGAAGGACAGGGGGTTCGACACGAGCAGTACTTC
NA	NA	TRBV6-5	TRBJ2-7	CASKSPYEQYF	TGTGCCAGCAAAAGCCCGTACGAGCAGTACTTC
TRBD2	NA	TRBV20-1	TRBJ2-5	CSARVPSGRTDTQYF	TGCAGTGCTAGAGTCCCTAGCGGGAGGACAGATACGCAGTACTTC
NA	NA	TRBV7-8	TRBJ2-2	CASSRGRTNTGELFF	TGTGCCAGCAGCCGAGGACGGACGAACACCGGGGAGCTGTTTTTT
NA	many	TRBV12-3/TRBV12-4	TRBJ1-1	CASSPTGIAEAFF	TGTGCCAGCAGCCCTACAGGGATCGCTGAAGCTTTCTTT
NA	NA	TRBV12-3/TRBV12-4	TRBJ2-7	CASSLSPGSKSVEQYF	TGTGCCAGCAGCTTATCCCCGGGTAGTAAGTCTGTCGAGCAGTACTTC
TRBD1	few	TRBV14	TRBJ1-2	CASSLRQGASGYTF	TGTGCCAGCAGCCTGAGACAGGGGGCATCTGGCTACACCTTC
TRBD2	NA	TRBV2	TRBJ2-5	CASSLRGAQGFSYQETQYF	TGTGCCAGCAGCTTGCGGGGGGCCCAGGGATTTTCGTACCAAGAGACCCAGTACTTC
TRBD2	NA	TRBV29-1	TRBJ2-7	CSVDLVAGGRRQYF	TGCAGCGTTGATCTAGTAGCGGGAGGTAGGCGGCAGTACTTC
TRBD1	few	TRBV16	TRBJ1-5	CASSPSGQGNQPQHF	TGTGCCAGCAGCCCATCGGGACAGGGAAATCAGCCCCAGCATTTT
TRBD1	many	TRBV3-1	TRBJ1-6	CASSWDRVNSPLHF	TGTGCCAGCAGCTGGGACAGGGTGAATTCACCCCTCCACTTT
NA	many	TRBV7-9	TRBJ1-1	CASSLVGGHAEAFF	TGTGCCAGCAGCTTAGTAGGGGGGCATGCGGAAGCTTTCTTT
TRBD1	NA	TRBV20-1	TRBJ2-6	CSARGQGMPWGANVLTF	TGCAGTGCTAGAGGACAGGGAATGCCGTGGGGGGCCAACGTCCTGACTTTC
NA	NA	TRBV20-1	TRBJ1-3	CSARDTGPRTISGNTIYF	TGCAGTGCTAGAGATACAGGGCCCAGGACCATCTCTGGAAACACCATATATTTT
NA	once	TRBV7-2	TRBJ1-2	CASSSTTKQGINYGYTF	TGTGCCAGCAGTTCCACCACAAAACAGGGTATTAACTATGGCTACACCTTC
TRBD2	NA	TRBV20-1	TRBJ2-1	CSAASSGISYNEQFF	TGCAGTGCCGCATCTAGCGGGATTTCCTACAATGAGCAGTTCTTC
TRBD2	many	TRBV5-1	TRBJ2-7	CASSFWTSGGSSSYEQYF	TGCGCCAGCAGCTTTTGGACTAGCGGGGGGTCCAGCTCCTACGAGCAGTACTTC
TRBD2	few	TRBV5-1	TRBJ2-3	CASSRSWTSGGAQADTQYF	TGCGCCAGCAGCCGGAGTTGGACTAGCGGGGGGGCCCAAGCAGATACGCAGTATTTT
NA	many	TRBV4-1	TRBJ2-7	CASTPAPGVPYEQYF	TGCGCCAGCACCCCTGCGCCCGGGGTACCCTACGAGCAGTACTTC
TRBD1	NA	TRBV7-8	TRBJ2-5	CASSLVAGGQGMKETQYF	TGTGCCAGCAGTCTCGTCGCCGGTGGACAGGGGATGAAGGAGACCCAGTACTTC
NA	many	TRBV29-1	TRBJ1-6	CSAGDTNSPLHF	TGCAGCGCTGGGGACACTAATTCACCCCTCCACTTT
TRBD1	many	TRBV6-1	TRBJ2-7	CASSVPGQYEQYF	TGTGCCAGCAGTGTGCCGGGACAGTACGAGCAGTACTTC
NA	many	TRBV29-1	TRBJ1-4	CSVDGATNEKLFF	TGCAGCGTTGACGGTGCAACTAATGAAAAACTGTTTTTT
NA	many	TRBV24-1	TRBJ2-2	CATSDLRGTSGELFF	TGTGCCACCAGTGATTTACGCGGAACGTCGGGGGAGCTGTTTTTT